The 17 T cell receptor beta chains below were found in one sample sequenced in a study of shared clonotypes between healthy human individuals. Using immunoSEQ multiplex PCR, the repertoire was profiled, and TCRdb retains in-frame clones only, with some absent. The sample consists of 1.6 million or so clones, approximately 96% of them appearing once. The specimen was naive CD4+ T cells sorted from blood. The subset: CD45RA+ positively selected. The receptors were gathered from a man under 40 in good health.

This clone was detected once. V usage is TRBV4-2 and J usage is TRBJ2-4; 7 nucleotides agree with TRBD2. The CDR3 length is 13 residues. The germline gives CDR1 LGHNA, CDR2 YNFKEQ. With V trimmed by 0 bases and J by 12 bases, 5 bases remained unmatched. CDR3 DNA sequence: TGTGCCAGCAGCCAAGATGGGAGGGGCCCTCAGTACTTC. It encodes CASSQDGRGPQYF.

The chain links TRBV11-2 to TRBJ2-5; TRBD2 matches at 7 bases. The CDR3 extends over 17 amino acids. CDR1 and CDR2 from the germline V gene are SGHAT and FQNNGV. V lost 0 bases to trimming and J lost 4 bases; unmatched junction nucleotides: 11. CDR3 loop: CASSLDLREIARETQYF. The CDR3 DNA sequence: TGTGCCAGCAGCTTAGATTTGCGGGAGATAGCTCGAGAGACCCAGTACTTC.

The J gene is TRBJ2-2, the V gene TRBV5-8; D ambiguous. This CDR3 is 15 amino acids long. Trimming left V 3 bases short and J 2 bases short, with 11 bases between. Germline CDR1 reads SGHTS; CDR2 reads YDEGEE. CDR3 nucleotide sequence: TGTGCCAGCAGCTGGCCGGGCCGAAACACCGGGGAGCTGTTTTTT. Its protein is CASSWPGRNTGELFF.

This chain connects TRBV27 to TRBJ1-5; 7 nucleotides agree with TRBD1. CDR1 and CDR2 from the germline V gene are MNHEY and SMNVEV (reference sequence). J was trimmed by 15 bases and V by 4 bases; bases with no gene match: 9. This CDR3 is built from 12 residues. CDR3 sequence (DNA): TGTGCCAGCAGTTCACAGGGGTCCCTATGGCATTTT. It codes for CASSSQGSLWHF.

This rearrangement joins TRBV10-1 to TRBJ2-1, with no clear D. This CDR3 spans 14 amino acids. Trimming removed 3 bases from V and 1 base from J, with 7 bases in between. From germline, CDR1 is WNHNN and CDR2 SYGVQD (reference sequence). CDR3 bases: TGCGCCAGCAGTGACTACTTATCCTACAATGAGCAGTTCTTC. It specifies CASSDYLSYNEQFF.

Note on this clone: Other DNA variants within this sample encode the same CDR3. CDR3 loop: CASSLVGASYEQYF. The CDR3 bases are TGCGCCAGCAGCTTGGTCGGGGCGTCCTACGAGCAGTACTTC. The V gene is TRBV5-1, the J gene TRBJ2-7; D is tentatively TRBD1 or TRBD2 (5 bases each). This CDR3 region has 14 residues. Germline lookup yields CDR1 SGHRS and CDR2 YFSETQ. Trimming cost V 0 bases and J 1 base, with 8 bases left between them.

The V gene is TRBV7-2, the J gene TRBJ1-2; 8 bases map to TRBD1. Germline V lookup: CDR1 SGHTA, CDR2 FQGNSA. Trimming removed 8 bases from V and 6 bases from J; junction bases left unmatched: 5. The length of the CDR3 is 12 residues. As DNA, the CDR3 is TGTGCCAGCGGCAGGGGGCGGGATGGCTACACCTTC. It encodes CASGRGRDGYTF.

About this clone itself: The sample carries other DNA sequences with the same CDR3. The V and J genes are TRBV18 and TRBJ1-4; tentatively, D is TRBD1 (5 bases). The CDR3 spans 13 residues. The V gene's germline CDR1 is KGHSH and CDR2 LQKENI. V was pared by 6 bases and J by 7 bases, with 12 bases between. The CDR3 is CASSRGAGEKLFF. In DNA form, the CDR3 reads TGTGCCAGCTCCCGAGGGGCCGGTGAAAAACTGTTTTTT.

A remark on this clone: Within the sample, other DNA sequences also encode this same CDR3. The genes are TRBV2 and TRBJ2-3; no firm D call. V was shortened by 0 bases and J by 6 bases, with 4 bases between the two germline ends. In germline, CDR1 is SNHLY, CDR2 FYNNEI. This CDR3 region has 12 residues. The CDR3 region has the DNA TGTGCCAGCAGTGAAGCAACGGATACGCAGTATTTT. Translated, it gives CASSEATDTQYF.

V usage is TRBV15 and J usage is TRBJ2-5, with D possibly being TRBD1 or TRBD2 (6 bases each). This CDR3 contains 15 residues. Germline V gene sequence: CDR1 LNHNV, CDR2 YYDKDF (reference sequence). V was shortened by 1 base and J by 2 bases, with 11 bases between the two germline ends. This CDR3 is CATSRGGAGQETQYF. The CDR3 DNA reads TGTGCCACCAGCAGAGGGGGGGCGGGGCAAGAGACCCAGTACTTC. The whole variable domain, filled in from reference TRBV15 and TRBJ2-5, reads DAMVIQNPRYQVTQFGKPVTLSCSQTLNHNVMYWYQQKSSQAPKLLFHYYDKDFNNEADTPDNFQSRRPNTSFCFLDIRSPGLGDTAMYLCATSRGGAGQETQYFGPGTRLLVL.

V and J are TRBV7-9 and TRBJ2-2; no firm D call. This CDR3 contains 12 residues. Germline lookup yields CDR1 SEHNR and CDR2 FQNEAQ (reference sequence). The V and J ends lost 0 bases and 6 bases respectively, with 2 bases between them. The CDR3 sequence is CASSLASGELFF. In DNA, the CDR3 is TGTGCCAGCAGCTTAGCATCCGGGGAGCTGTTTTTT.

The rearrangement joins TRBV2 to TRBJ2-3, with D perhaps matching TRBD2 (5 bases). CDR3 length: 15 amino acids. V lost 6 bases, J lost 0 bases, and 13 bases lay in between. The germline gives CDR1 SNHLY, CDR2 FYNNEI. The CDR3 loop is CASRLRDASTDTQYF. The DNA of the CDR3 is TGTGCCAGCAGGCTCCGGGATGCTAGCACAGATACGCAGTATTTT.

Comment on this clone: Other DNA sequences in the sample encode the same CDR3. The chain has TRBV7-9 and TRBJ2-6; D not resolved. CDR3 length: 15 residues. Germline loops: CDR1 SEHNR, CDR2 FQNEAQ (reference sequence). Deletions cut 3 bases from V and 0 bases from J, with 6 bases between. CDR3 coding DNA: TGTGCCAGCAGCTTGGGCCGCTCTGGGGCCAACGTCCTGACTTTC. This translates into CASSLGRSGANVLTF.

In the case of this clone: This sample also contains other DNA sequences that code for the same CDR3. The gene calls are TRBV4-3 and TRBJ1-3; D ambiguous. The CDR3 runs 15 residues. Germline CDR1 reads LGHNA; CDR2 reads YSLEER. The V end was cut by 1 base, the J end by 4 bases, with 11 bases between. CDR3 DNA sequence: TGCGCCAGCAGCCAAGCTGGGGTACCGGGAAACACCATATATTTT. Protein sequence: CASSQAGVPGNTIYF.

The chain is built from TRBV2 and TRBJ2-7, with D possibly being TRBD1 or TRBD2 (6 bases each). The CDR3 runs 14 residues. V was cut by 7 bases and J by 3 bases, with 16 bases left in between. Germline loops: CDR1 SNHLY, CDR2 FYNNEI. CDR3 protein: CASKVEGGGYEQYF. The DNA for the CDR3 is TGTGCCAGCAAGGTTGAGGGGGGAGGCTACGAGCAGTACTTC.

This sequence joins TRBV27 and TRBJ2-5; 7 bases map to TRBD2. The CDR3 runs 15 residues. The V gene's germline CDR1 is MNHEY and CDR2 SMNVEV (reference sequence). J lost 4 bases, V lost 2 bases, and 7 bases had no gene match. CDR3 coding DNA: TGTGCCAGCAGTTTAAGTGAAGCGGGAAGAGAGACCCAGTACTTC. Residues: CASSLSEAGRETQYF.

This chain uses TRBV27 with TRBJ2-1, with D tentatively TRBD1 or TRBD2 (6 bases each). V was cut by 7 bases and J by 2 bases, with 24 bases left in between. CDR1 is MNHEY and CDR2 is SMNVEV in the germline V gene (reference sequence). CDR3 length equals 18 residues. This CDR3 is CASKPTTGATAAYNEQFF. In DNA, the CDR3 is TGTGCCAGCAAGCCTACAACGGGGGCAACCGCGGCCTACAATGAGCAGTTCTTC.